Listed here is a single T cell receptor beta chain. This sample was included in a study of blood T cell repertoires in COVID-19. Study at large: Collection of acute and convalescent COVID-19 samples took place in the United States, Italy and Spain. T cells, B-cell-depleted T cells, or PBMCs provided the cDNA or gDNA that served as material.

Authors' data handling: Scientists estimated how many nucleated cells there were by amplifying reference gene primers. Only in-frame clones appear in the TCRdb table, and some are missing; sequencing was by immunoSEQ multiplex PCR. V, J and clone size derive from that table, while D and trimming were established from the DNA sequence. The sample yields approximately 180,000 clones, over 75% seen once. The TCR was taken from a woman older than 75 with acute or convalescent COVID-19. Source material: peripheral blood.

CDR3 loop: CASSFSSSYNSPLHF. CDR3 bases: TGTGCCAGCAGTTTCTCGAGCTCCTATAATTCACCCCTCCACTTT. This chain connects TRBV27 to TRBJ1-6; D call uncertain. V dropped 3 bases and J dropped 0 bases, with 6 bases sitting between them. This CDR3 has 15 residues. Per the germline V gene, CDR1 is MNHEY and CDR2 is SMNVEV (reference sequence).